This TCR beta chain is drawn from a study of blood T cell repertoires in COVID-19. Clones were sequenced by immunoSEQ multiplex PCR, and TCRdb holds only the in-frame ones, with some missing. The sample has about 130,000 clones, around 89% seen once. The CDR3 consists of 14 residues. Germline-derived CDR1 and CDR2 are MGHDK and SYGVNS. V shed 6 bases and J shed 5 bases, with 15 bases lying between them. The receptor was derived from a man in his sixties with COVID-19, enrolled during active disease. The sample taken for sequencing was peripheral blood. This chain links TRBV25-1 with TRBJ2-3, with D perhaps matching TRBD2 (5 bases). Here the CDR3 DNA reads TGTGCCAGCAGCGAGGGAGTAGGCCGAGATACGCAGTATTTT. Amino acid sequence: CASSEGVGRDTQYF.